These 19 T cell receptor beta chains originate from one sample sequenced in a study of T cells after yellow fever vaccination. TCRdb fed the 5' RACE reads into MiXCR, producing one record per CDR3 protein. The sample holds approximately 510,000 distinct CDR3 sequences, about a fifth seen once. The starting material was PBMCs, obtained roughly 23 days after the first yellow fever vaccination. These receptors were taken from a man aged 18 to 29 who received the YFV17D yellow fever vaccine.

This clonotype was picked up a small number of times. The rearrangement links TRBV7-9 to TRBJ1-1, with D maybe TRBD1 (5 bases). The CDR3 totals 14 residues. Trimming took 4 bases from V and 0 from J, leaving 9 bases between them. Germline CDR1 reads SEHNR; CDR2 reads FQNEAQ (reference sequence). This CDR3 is CASSSTVLNTEAFF. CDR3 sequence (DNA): TGTGCCAGCAGCTCGACAGTCTTGAACACTGAAGCTTTCTTT.

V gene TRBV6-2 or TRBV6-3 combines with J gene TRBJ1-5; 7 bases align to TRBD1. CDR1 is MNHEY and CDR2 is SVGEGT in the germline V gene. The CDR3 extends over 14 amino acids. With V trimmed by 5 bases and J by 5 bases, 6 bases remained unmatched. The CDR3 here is CASSPTGEDQPQHF. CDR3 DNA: TGTGCCAGCAGTCCCACAGGGGAGGATCAGCCCCAGCATTTT.

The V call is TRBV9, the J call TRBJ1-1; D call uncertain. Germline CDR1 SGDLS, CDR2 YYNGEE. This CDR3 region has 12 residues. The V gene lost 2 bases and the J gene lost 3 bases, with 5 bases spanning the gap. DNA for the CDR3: TGTGCCAGCAGCGTGCGGGACACTGAAGCTTTCTTT. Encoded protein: CASSVRDTEAFF.

CDR3 sequence reads: CASCLGLAGGVDTQYF. DNA of the CDR3: TGTGCCAGCTGCCTCGGCCTAGCGGGGGGGGTAGATACGCAGTATTTT. The chain joins TRBV2 to TRBJ2-3; TRBD2 matches at 12 bases. Germline CDR1 is SNHLY and CDR2 is FYNNEI. The V gene end was trimmed by 8 bases and the J gene end by 5 bases; junction bases not matched to a gene: 11. The CDR3 extends over 16 amino acids.

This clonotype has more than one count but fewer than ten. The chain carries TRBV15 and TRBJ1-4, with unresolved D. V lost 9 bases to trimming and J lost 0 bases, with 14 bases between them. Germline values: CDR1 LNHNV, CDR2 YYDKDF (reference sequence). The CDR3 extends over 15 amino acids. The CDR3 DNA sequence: TGTGCCACGAGCCGCGTGCGGGCAACTAATGAAAAACTGTTTTTT. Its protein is CATSRVRATNEKLFF.

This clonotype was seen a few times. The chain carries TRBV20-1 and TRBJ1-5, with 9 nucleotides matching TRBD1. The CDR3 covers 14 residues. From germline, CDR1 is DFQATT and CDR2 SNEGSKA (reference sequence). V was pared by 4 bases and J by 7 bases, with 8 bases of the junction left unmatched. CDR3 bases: TGCAGTGCTACGTCGGGACAGGGAAGCCAGCCCCAGCATTTT. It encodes CSATSGQGSQPQHF.

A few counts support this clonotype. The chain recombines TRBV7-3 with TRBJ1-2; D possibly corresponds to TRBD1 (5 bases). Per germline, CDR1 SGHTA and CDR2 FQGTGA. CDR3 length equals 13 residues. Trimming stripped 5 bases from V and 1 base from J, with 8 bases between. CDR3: CASSMDNNYGYTF. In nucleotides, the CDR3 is TGTGCCAGCAGCATGGACAATAACTATGGCTACACCTTC.

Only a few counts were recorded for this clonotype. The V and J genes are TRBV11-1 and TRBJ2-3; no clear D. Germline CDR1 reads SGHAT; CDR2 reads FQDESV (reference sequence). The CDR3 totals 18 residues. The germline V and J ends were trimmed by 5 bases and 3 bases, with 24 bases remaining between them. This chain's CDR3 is CASSARSRTLKKTDTQYF. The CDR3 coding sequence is TGTGCCAGCAGCGCCCGGTCGAGGACCCTCAAAAAGACAGATACGCAGTATTTT.

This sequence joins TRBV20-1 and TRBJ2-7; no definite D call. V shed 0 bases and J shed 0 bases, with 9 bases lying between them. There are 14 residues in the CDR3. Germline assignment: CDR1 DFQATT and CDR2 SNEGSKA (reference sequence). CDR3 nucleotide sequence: TGCAGTGCTAGAGAGGGCATGGACTCCTACGAGCAGTACTTC. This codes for CSAREGMDSYEQYF.

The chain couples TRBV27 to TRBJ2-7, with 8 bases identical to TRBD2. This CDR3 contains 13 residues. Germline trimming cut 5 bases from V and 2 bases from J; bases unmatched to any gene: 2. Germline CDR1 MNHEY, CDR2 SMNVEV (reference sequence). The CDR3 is CASSGGLAYEQYV. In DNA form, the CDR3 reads TGTGCCAGCAGTGGGGGACTAGCCTACGAGCAGTACGTC.

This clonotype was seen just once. CDR3 nucleotides: TGTGCCAGCAGTTTGGACAGGTCTTGGGATGAGCAGTTCTTC. Its protein is CASSLDRSWDEQFF. The chain has TRBV12-3 or TRBV12-4 and TRBJ2-1; 7 bases map to TRBD1. V lost 3 bases and J lost 8; bases outside the gene matches: 7. This CDR3 is 14 amino acids long.

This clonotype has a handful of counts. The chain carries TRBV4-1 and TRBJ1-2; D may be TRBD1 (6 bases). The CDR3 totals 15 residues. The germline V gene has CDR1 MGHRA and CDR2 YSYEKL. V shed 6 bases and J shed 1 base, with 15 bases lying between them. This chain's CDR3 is CASSSAGHVNYGYTF. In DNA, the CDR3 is TGCGCCAGCAGTAGCGCGGGACACGTTAACTATGGCTACACCTTC.

CDR3 nucleotide sequence: TGTGCCAGCAGTTCCCCCGTTAGATTATCTGGGGCCAACGTCCTGACTTTC. It encodes CASSSPVRLSGANVLTF. V usage is TRBV12-3 or TRBV12-4 and J usage is TRBJ2-6; D gene ambiguous. CDR3 length: 17 residues. Trimming left V 4 bases short and J 1 base short, with 14 bases between.

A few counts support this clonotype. The CDR3 here is CASSVNSVGTDTQYF. Written as DNA, the CDR3 is TGTGCCAGCAGCGTAAACTCCGTCGGCACAGATACGCAGTATTTT. The J gene is TRBJ2-3, the V gene TRBV9, with no clear D. V was pared by 1 base and J by 1 base, with 10 bases between. The CDR3 is 15 amino acids. Germline CDR1 and CDR2: SGDLS and YYNGEE.

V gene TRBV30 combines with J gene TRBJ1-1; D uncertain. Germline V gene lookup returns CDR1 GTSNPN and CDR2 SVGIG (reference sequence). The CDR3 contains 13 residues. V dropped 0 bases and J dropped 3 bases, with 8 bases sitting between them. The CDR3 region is CAWSVPGYTEAFF. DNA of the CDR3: TGTGCCTGGAGTGTTCCGGGGTACACTGAAGCTTTCTTT.

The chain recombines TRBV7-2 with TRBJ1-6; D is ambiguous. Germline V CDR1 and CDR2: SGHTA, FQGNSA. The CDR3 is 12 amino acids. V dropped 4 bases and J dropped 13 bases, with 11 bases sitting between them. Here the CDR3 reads CASSYSGRPLHF. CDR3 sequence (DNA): TGTGCCAGCAGCTACTCCGGGCGGCCCCTCCACTTT.

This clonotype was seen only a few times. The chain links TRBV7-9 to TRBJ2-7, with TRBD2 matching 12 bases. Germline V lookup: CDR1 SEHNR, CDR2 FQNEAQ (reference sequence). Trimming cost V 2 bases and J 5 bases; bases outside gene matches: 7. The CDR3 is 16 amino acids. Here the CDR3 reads CASSLSASGGADEQYF. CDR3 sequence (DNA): TGTGCCAGCAGCTTATCTGCTAGCGGGGGGGCAGACGAGCAGTACTTC.

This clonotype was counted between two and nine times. Written as DNA, the CDR3 is TGCGCCAGCAGCGAGACCGGGACAGGGGTTTTAGAGAACGAGCAGTACTTC. It is translated as CASSETGTGVLENEQYF. J is TRBJ2-7 and V is TRBV10-2; 10 bases are a match to TRBD1. The CDR3 spans 17 residues. The V gene end was trimmed by 6 bases and the J gene end by 5 bases; junction bases not matched to a gene: 16. Germline lookup yields CDR1 WSHSY and CDR2 SAAADI.

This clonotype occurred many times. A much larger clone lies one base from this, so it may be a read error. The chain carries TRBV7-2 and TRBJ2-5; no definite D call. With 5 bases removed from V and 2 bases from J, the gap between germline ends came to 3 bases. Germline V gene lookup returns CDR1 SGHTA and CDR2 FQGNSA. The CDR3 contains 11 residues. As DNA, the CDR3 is TGTGCCAGCAGCATTCAAGAGACCCAGTACTTC. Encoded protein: CASSIQETQYF. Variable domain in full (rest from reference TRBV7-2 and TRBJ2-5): GAGVSQSPSNKVTEKGKDVELRCDPISGHTALYWYRQSLGQGLEFLIYFQGNSAPDKSGLPSDRFSAERTGGSVSTLTIQRTQQEDSAVYLCASSIQETQYFGPGTRLLVL.